What follows are 12 T cell receptor beta chains derived from one specimen sequenced in a study of cytomegalovirus exposure and HLA in healthy donors. Amplification used 60 Vbeta primers and 13 Jbeta primers. Clones were sequenced by immunoSEQ multiplex PCR, and TCRdb holds only the in-frame ones, with some missing. This table has approximately 140,000 clones, 76% appearing once. The material sequenced was PBMCs. The receptors derive from a man between 18 and 35 years old in good health and CMV-seronegative.

This chain connects TRBV19 to TRBJ2-1; D is ambiguous. Looked up from germline, CDR1 is LNHDA and CDR2 is SQIVND (reference sequence). V was shortened by 5 bases and J by 6 bases, with 8 bases between the two germline ends. The CDR3 length is 12 residues. For the CDR3, the DNA is TGTGCCAGTAGTTCGGGTTTCAATGAGCAGTTCTTC. It specifies CASSSGFNEQFF.

This chain links TRBV5-4 with TRBJ2-5; weak D call: TRBD2 (6 bases). Deletions cut 0 bases from V and 2 bases from J, with 8 bases between. The length of the CDR3 is 14 residues. The V gene's germline CDR1 is SGHNT and CDR2 YYREEE (reference sequence). The CDR3 sequence: CASSLGGDQETQYF. CDR3 sequence (DNA): TGTGCCAGCAGCTTGGGGGGGGATCAAGAGACCCAGTACTTC.

The rearrangement links TRBV11-2 to TRBJ2-2, with TRBD2 identical over 7 bases. Germline V gives CDR1 SGHAT, CDR2 FQNNGV. The CDR3 totals 16 residues. V shed 3 bases, J shed 0 bases, and the junction held 4 bases outside the gene matches. The CDR3 DNA follows: TGTGCCAGCAGCTTGAGCGGGACTACGAACACCGGGGAGCTGTTTTTT. This encodes CASSLSGTTNTGELFF. The entire variable domain, with the rest obtained from reference TRBV11-2 and TRBJ2-2, is as follows: EAGVAQSPRYKIIEKRQSVAFWCNPISGHATLYWYQQILGQGPKLLIQFQNNGVVDDSQLPKDRFSAERLKGVDSTLKIQPAKLEDSAVYLCASSLSGTTNTGELFFGEGSRLTVL.

The V gene is TRBV19, the J gene TRBJ2-2; 12 bases match TRBD2. V was clipped by 4 bases and J by 7 bases; unmatched bases: 7. Germline V gives CDR1 LNHDA, CDR2 SQIVND (reference sequence). This CDR3 is built from 16 residues. CDR3 amino acids: CASSTRLAGANGELFF. The CDR3 nucleotides are TGTGCCAGTAGTACTAGACTAGCGGGAGCGAACGGGGAGCTGTTTTTT.

This clone was found a few times. The chain links TRBV28 to TRBJ2-7, with TRBD2 as a possible D gene (5 bases). Per germline, CDR1 MDHEN and CDR2 SYDVKM. This CDR3 has 14 amino acids. The germline V and J ends were trimmed by 2 bases and 4 bases, with 12 bases remaining between them. In DNA, the CDR3 is TGTGCCAGCAGTTTAGGACGGCGAGGGTACGAGCAGTACTTC. It specifies CASSLGRRGYEQYF.

This chain joins TRBV5-4 and TRBJ2-6; no definite D call. Trimming took off 0 bases at V and 0 bases at J, with 7 bases between the two ends. CDR3 length: 16 amino acids. Germline lookup yields CDR1 SGHNT and CDR2 YYREEE (reference sequence). CDR3 in DNA: TGTGCCAGCAGCTTGGCTTACAGCTCTGGGGCCAACGTCCTGACTTTC. Translation gives CASSLAYSSGANVLTF.

V is TRBV11-3 and J is TRBJ2-2; D remains ambiguous. The CDR3 has 14 amino acids. Germline loops: CDR1 SGHNT, CDR2 YENEEA. V lost 0 bases to trimming and J lost 1 base, with 3 bases between them. The CDR3 bases are TGTGCCAGCAGCTTAGAACAGAACACCGGGGAGCTGTTTTTT. This translates into CASSLEQNTGELFF.

The chain employs TRBV27 and TRBJ2-1; 9 nucleotides agree with TRBD2. J gave up 3 bases and V 3 bases, and 6 bases lay outside the gene matches. The germline CDR1 and CDR2 sequences are MNHEY and SMNVEV (reference sequence). CDR3 size: 16 residues. This CDR3 is CASSLGREGLYNEQFF. The CDR3 DNA reads TGTGCCAGCAGTTTGGGGCGGGAGGGCCTCTACAATGAGCAGTTCTTC.

This clone was seen a few times. The rearrangement joins TRBV7-9 to TRBJ2-7; 9 nucleotides agree with TRBD1. The CDR3 loop spans 15 amino acids. The ends lost 4 bases at V and 5 bases at J; junction bases unmatched: 9. Per germline, CDR1 SEHNR and CDR2 FQNEAQ (reference sequence). The CDR3 DNA follows: TGTGCCAGCAGCTCACTACAGGGGGCTCACGACGAGCAGTACTTC. Its protein is CASSSLQGAHDEQYF.

This chain joins TRBV6-5 and TRBJ2-7; 7 bases agree with TRBD1. CDR1 MNHEY and CDR2 SVGAGI come from the germline V gene. The CDR3 is 15 residues long. The trim removed 2 bases at V and 3 bases at J, leaving 7 bases unmatched. CDR3 sequence reads: CASSYVKGAVYEQYF. CDR3 coding DNA: TGTGCCAGCAGTTACGTGAAGGGGGCTGTCTACGAGCAGTACTTC.

A few counts support this clone. V and J are TRBV6-6 and TRBJ1-2; 10 nucleotides match TRBD1. J gave up 8 bases and V 6 bases, and 9 bases lay outside the gene matches. The germline CDR1 and CDR2 sequences are MNHNY and SVGAGI (reference sequence). The CDR3 is 14 amino acids. CDR3 DNA: TGTGCCAGCAGCATATCCGACAGGGGGCTCGGCTACACCTTC. Translated, it gives CASSISDRGLGYTF.

The count of this clone is one. The chain links TRBV2 to TRBJ2-3, with D perhaps matching TRBD2 (5 bases). Germline CDR1 and CDR2: SNHLY and FYNNEI. Trimming shortened V by 8 bases and J by 2 bases, and 8 bases separated the two germline ends. CDR3 length: 12 residues. In nucleotides, the CDR3 is TGTGCCAGCGGGAGCGACACAGATACGCAGTATTTT. Amino acids: CASGSDTDTQYF.